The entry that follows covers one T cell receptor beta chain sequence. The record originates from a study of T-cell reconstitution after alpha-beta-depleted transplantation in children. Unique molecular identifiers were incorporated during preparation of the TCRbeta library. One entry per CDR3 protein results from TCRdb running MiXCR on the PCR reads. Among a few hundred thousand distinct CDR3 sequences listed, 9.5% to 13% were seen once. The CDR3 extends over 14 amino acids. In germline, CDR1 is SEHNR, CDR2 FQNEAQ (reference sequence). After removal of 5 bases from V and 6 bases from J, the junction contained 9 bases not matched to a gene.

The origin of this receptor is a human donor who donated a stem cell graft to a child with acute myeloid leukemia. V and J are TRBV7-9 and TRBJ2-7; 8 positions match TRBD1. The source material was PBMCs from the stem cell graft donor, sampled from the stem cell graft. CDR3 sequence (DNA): TGTGCCAGCAGCCCCCGGACAGGGTCCGTCGAGCAGTACGTC. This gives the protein CASSPRTGSVEQYV.